This T cell receptor beta chain derives from a study of monozygotic twins with inflammatory bowel disease. TCRdb re-analyzed the 5' RACE reads; it lists each CDR3 protein once, without DNA. The sample data list approximately 400,000 distinct CDR3 sequences. The CDR3 spans 13 residues. Per the germline V gene, CDR1 is SEHNR and CDR2 is FQNEAQ (reference sequence). Collection of an approximately 2.5 ml blood sample took place per donor. This TCR derives from a human donor with ulcerative colitis or Crohn's disease, or a healthy co-twin of an affected twin (not recorded which). Sequencing was carried out using blood. The rearrangement uses TRBV7-9 and TRBJ2-3; with no DNA, the TCRdb D assignment of TRBD1 cannot be verified. The CDR3 sequence is CASSSQGADTQYF.